The rows below give T cell receptor beta chains drawn from one sample of a study of shared clonotypes between healthy human individuals. Only in-frame clones appear in the TCRdb table, and some are missing; sequencing was by immunoSEQ multiplex PCR. The data contain about 500,000 clones, approximately 77% of them seen just once; the ten biggest clones take up around 12%. Sequencing used PBMCs. Receptors originate from a middle-aged woman in good health. Some clones in this sample may be carry-over from other donors' samples. Both conserved end residues are part of each CDR3. Each record gives: D gene, J gene, clone size, V gene, CDR3 protein, CDR3 DNA. The D gene is left open where the match is weak. Only part of the rows carry a size: once, few, many, or a class if the clone is expanded.

>NA|TRBJ1-2|NA|TRBV30
CAWSSRTPFGYTF
TGTGCCTGGAGTAGTAGGACTCCTTTCGGCTACACCTTC
>NA|TRBJ2-7|few|TRBV28
CASGGQRYEQYF
TGTGCCAGCGGAGGGCAGCGCTACGAGCAGTACTTC
>NA|TRBJ2-3|NA|TRBV19
CASSIVPGPTDTQYF
TGTGCCAGTAGTATAGTGCCAGGGCCGACAGATACGCAGTATTTT
>NA|TRBJ1-2|NA|TRBV10-3
CATGPGDSRAGYTF
TGTGCCACCGGGCCCGGGGATAGTCGGGCCGGCTACACCTTC
>NA|TRBJ2-2|NA|TRBV15
CATSGRNTGELFF
TGTGCCACCAGCGGAAGGAACACCGGGGAGCTGTTTTTT
>NA|TRBJ2-7|NA|TRBV6-5
CASSYSNREYEQYF
TGTGCCAGCAGTTACTCGAATCGGGAGTACGAGCAGTACTTC
>NA|TRBJ2-5|NA|TRBV7-9
CASSAPSQQTQYF
TGTGCCAGCAGCGCACCCTCGCAGCAGACCCAGTACTTC
>TRBD2|TRBJ2-7|NA|TRBV27
CASSKREAVYEQYF
TGTGCCAGCAGTAAGCGGGAGGCCGTCTACGAGCAGTACTTC
>TRBD1|TRBJ1-4|NA|TRBV7-2
CASSDPGTADEKLFF
TGTGCCAGCAGCGATCCGGGGACAGCAGATGAAAAACTGTTTTTT
>NA|TRBJ2-3|NA|TRBV10-3
CASAPGTSTDTQYF
TGTGCCAGCGCCCCTGGGACTAGCACAGATACGCAGTATTTT
>TRBD2|TRBJ2-3|NA|TRBV7-8
CASSLPQRELTDTQYF
TGTGCCAGCAGCTTGCCTCAGCGGGAGCTCACAGATACGCAGTATTTT
>TRBD1|TRBJ2-7|many|TRBV27
CASILSIRDRVAYEQYF
TGTGCCAGCATTTTAAGTATCCGGGACAGGGTTGCCTACGAGCAGTACTTC
>NA|TRBJ1-1|few|TRBV6-5
CASHRNTEAFF
TGTGCCAGTCACCGAAACACTGAAGCTTTCTTT
>TRBD2|TRBJ2-7|NA|TRBV27
CASSFSGSAYEQYF
TGTGCCAGCAGTTTTAGCGGGAGTGCCTACGAGCAGTACTTC
>TRBD2|TRBJ2-1|NA|TRBV7-6
CASNALAGGGYNEQFF
TGTGCCAGCAACGCCCTAGCGGGAGGTGGGTACAATGAGCAGTTCTTC
>TRBD1|TRBJ1-5|NA|TRBV6-1
CASHIQTGGNQPQHF
TGTGCCAGCCATATTCAGACAGGGGGCAATCAGCCCCAGCATTTT
>NA|TRBJ1-1|NA|TRBV25-1
CASRGSWQQNTEAFF
TGTGCCAGCAGGGGTTCTTGGCAGCAGAACACTGAAGCTTTCTTT
>NA|TRBJ1-2|NA|TRBV9
CASSEGGAGRDYGYTF
TGTGCCAGCAGCGAGGGGGGAGCAGGGAGGGACTATGGCTACACCTTC
>TRBD1|TRBJ2-5|many|TRBV28
CASSLGGTGYGQETQYF
TGTGCCAGCAGTTTAGGCGGGACAGGGTATGGCCAAGAGACCCAGTACTTC
>NA|TRBJ2-3|NA|TRBV5-1
CASSLGRGSTDTQYF
TGCGCCAGCAGCTTGGGTAGGGGAAGCACAGATACGCAGTATTTT
>NA|TRBJ1-1|few|TRBV19
CASSIRDTGFAEAFF
TGTGCCAGTAGTATACGGGATACAGGGTTCGCTGAAGCTTTCTTT
>TRBD1|TRBJ2-7|NA|TRBV6-1
CASSGGPGQGTYEQYF
TGTGCCAGCAGTGGCGGTCCGGGACAGGGGACTTACGAGCAGTACTTC
>NA|TRBJ1-5|few|TRBV18
CASSPRGPGDQPQHF
TGTGCCAGCTCACCACGGGGACCCGGGGATCAGCCCCAGCATTTT
>TRBD2|TRBJ2-1|NA|TRBV10-1
CASSETRGDYNEQFF
TGCGCCAGCAGTGAGACCCGGGGGGACTACAATGAGCAGTTCTTC
>NA|TRBJ2-7|NA|TRBV10-1
CASRPKQPFLGEQYF
TGCGCCAGCAGGCCCAAACAACCATTTTTGGGCGAGCAGTACTTC
>NA|TRBJ1-2|NA|TRBV27
CASSLSMGNYGYTF
TGTGCCAGCAGTTTATCGATGGGAAACTATGGCTACACCTTC
>TRBD2|TRBJ2-7|NA|TRBV7-2
CASSPRLAGAHEQYF
TGTGCCAGCAGCCCACGACTAGCGGGAGCCCACGAGCAGTACTTC
>NA|TRBJ2-1|NA|TRBV19
CASSSSGTGNNEQFF
TGTGCCAGTAGTTCCTCCGGGACGGGAAACAATGAGCAGTTCTTC
>NA|TRBJ2-7|once|TRBV6-6
CASGKGTSAGEQYF
TGTGCCAGCGGGAAGGGAACCTCGGCGGGGGAGCAGTACTTC